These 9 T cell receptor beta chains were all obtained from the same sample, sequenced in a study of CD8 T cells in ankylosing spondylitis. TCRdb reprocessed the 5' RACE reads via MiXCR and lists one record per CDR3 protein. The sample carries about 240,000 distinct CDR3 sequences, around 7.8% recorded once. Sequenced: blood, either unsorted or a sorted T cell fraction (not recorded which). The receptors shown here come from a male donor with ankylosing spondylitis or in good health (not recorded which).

The CDR3 loop is CASSNGLAGLYEQYF. DNA for the CDR3: TGTGCCAGCAGTAACGGACTAGCGGGGCTCTACGAGCAGTACTTC. The chain has TRBV6-5 and TRBJ2-7; 12 bases are shared with TRBD2. The CDR3 has 15 amino acids. Germline assignment: CDR1 MNHEY and CDR2 SVGAGI. J was trimmed by 3 bases and V by 5 bases; bases with no gene match: 5.

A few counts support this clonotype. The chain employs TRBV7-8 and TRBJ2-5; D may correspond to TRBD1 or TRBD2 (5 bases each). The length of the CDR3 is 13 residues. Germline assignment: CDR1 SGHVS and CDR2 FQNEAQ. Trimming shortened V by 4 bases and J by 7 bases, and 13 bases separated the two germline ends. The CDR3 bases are TGTGCCAGCAGCTCGGGACGGTACGGGACCCAGTACTTC. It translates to CASSSGRYGTQYF.

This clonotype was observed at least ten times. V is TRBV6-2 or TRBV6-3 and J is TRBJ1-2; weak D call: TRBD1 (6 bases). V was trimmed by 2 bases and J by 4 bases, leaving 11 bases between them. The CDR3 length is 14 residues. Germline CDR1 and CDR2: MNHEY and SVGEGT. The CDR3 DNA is TGTGCCAGCAGTTACAGCGGACAGAGCTATGGCTACACCTTC. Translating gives CASSYSGQSYGYTF.

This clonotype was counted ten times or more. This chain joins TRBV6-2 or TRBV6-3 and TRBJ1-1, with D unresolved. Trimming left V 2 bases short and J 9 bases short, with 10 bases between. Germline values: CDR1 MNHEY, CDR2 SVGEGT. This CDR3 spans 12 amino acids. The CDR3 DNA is TGTGCCAGCAGTTACGGTGACGGGAAAGCTTTCTTT. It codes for CASSYGDGKAFF.

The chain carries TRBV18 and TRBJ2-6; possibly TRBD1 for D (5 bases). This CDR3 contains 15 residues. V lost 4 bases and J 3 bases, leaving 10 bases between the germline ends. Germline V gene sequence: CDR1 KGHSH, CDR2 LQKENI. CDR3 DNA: TGTGCCAGCTCACGAAGGGGTGGTGGGGCCAACGTCCTGACTTTC. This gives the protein CASSRRGGGANVLTF.

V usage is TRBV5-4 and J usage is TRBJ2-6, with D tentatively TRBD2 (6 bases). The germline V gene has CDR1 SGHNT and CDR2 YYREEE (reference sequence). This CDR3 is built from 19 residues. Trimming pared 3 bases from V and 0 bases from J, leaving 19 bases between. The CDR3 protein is CASSSNRRGLGSGANVLTF. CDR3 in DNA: TGTGCCAGCAGCTCCAATAGGCGGGGCCTCGGCTCTGGGGCCAACGTCCTGACTTTC.

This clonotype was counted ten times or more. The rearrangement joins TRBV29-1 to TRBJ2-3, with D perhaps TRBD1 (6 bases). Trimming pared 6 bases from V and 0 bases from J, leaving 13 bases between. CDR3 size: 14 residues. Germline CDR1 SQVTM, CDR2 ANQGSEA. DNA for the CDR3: TGCAGCGTAAACAGGGACCCTAGCACAGATACGCAGTATTTT. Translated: CSVNRDPSTDTQYF.

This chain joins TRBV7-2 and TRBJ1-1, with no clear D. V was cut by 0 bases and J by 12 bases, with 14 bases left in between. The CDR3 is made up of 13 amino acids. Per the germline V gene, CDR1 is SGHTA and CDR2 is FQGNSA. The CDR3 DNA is TGTACCAGCAGCTTAGCGCCGGAGGGAATGACTTTCTTT. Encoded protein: CTSSLAPEGMTFF. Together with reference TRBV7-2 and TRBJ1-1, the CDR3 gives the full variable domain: GAGVSQSPSNKVTEKGKDVELRCDPISGHTALYWYRQSLGQGLEFLIYFQGNSAPDKSGLPSDRFSAERTGGSVSTLTIQRTQQEDSAVYLCTSSLAPEGMTFFGQGTRLTVV.

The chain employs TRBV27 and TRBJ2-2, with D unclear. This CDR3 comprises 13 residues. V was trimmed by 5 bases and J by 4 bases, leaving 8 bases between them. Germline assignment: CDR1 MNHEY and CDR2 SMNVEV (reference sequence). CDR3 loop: CASSQQTTGELFF. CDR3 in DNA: TGTGCCAGCAGTCAACAGACCACCGGGGAGCTGTTTTTT.